Sequencing of this T cell receptor beta chain was carried out in a study of blood T cell repertoires in COVID-19. Study background: PBMCs, B-cell-depleted T cells, or T cells were the source of the cDNA or gDNA that made up the material.

Profiled with immunoSEQ multiplex PCR; TCRdb holds only in-frame clones, not every one. The repertoire includes some 55,000 clones, around nine tenths of them detected once, and approximately 8% sits in the top ten. Looked up from germline, CDR1 is KGHDR and CDR2 is SFDVKD. This CDR3 is built from 16 residues. After removal of 1 base from V and 0 bases from J, the junction contained 3 bases not matched to a gene. This clone showed up just once. This TCR was recovered from a woman between 40 and 50 years old with active COVID-19. This chain links TRBV24-1 with TRBJ2-3; 7 bases are a match to TRBD2. The sequencing sample was made of peripheral blood. This CDR3 reads CATSDLAGISTDTQYF. In DNA form, the CDR3 reads TGTGCCACCAGTGATTTAGCGGGAATTAGCACAGATACGCAGTATTTT.